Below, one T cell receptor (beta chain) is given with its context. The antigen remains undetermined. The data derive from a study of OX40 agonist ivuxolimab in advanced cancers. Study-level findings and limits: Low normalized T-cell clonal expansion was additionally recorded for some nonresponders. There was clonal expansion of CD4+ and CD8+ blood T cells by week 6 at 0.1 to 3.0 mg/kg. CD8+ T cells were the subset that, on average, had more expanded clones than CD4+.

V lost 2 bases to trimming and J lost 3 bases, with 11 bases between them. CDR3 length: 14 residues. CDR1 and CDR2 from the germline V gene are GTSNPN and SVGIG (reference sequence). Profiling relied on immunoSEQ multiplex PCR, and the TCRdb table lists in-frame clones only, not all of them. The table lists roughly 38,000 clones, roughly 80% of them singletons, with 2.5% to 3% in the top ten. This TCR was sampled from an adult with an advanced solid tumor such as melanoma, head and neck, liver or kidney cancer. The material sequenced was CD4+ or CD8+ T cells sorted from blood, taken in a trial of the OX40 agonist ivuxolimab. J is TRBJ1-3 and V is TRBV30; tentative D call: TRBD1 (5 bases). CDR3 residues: CAWSSGTNGNTIYF. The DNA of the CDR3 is TGTGCCTGGAGTTCCGGGACGAATGGAAACACCATATATTTT.